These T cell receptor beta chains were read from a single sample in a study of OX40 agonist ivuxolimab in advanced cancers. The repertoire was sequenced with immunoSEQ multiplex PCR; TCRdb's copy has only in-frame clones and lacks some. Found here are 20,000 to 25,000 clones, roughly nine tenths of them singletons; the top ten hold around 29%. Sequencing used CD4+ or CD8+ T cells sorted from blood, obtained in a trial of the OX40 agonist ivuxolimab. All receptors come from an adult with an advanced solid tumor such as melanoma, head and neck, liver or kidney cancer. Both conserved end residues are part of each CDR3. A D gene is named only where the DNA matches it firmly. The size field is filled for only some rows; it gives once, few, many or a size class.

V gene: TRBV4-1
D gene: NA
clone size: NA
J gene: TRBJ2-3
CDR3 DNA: TGCGCCAGCAGCCAAGCCGAGGGCAGGCCTACAGATACGCAGTATTTT
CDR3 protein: CASSQAEGRPTDTQYF

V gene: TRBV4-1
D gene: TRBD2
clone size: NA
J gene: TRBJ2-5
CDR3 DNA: TGCGCCAGCAGCCAAGAGGGGACTAGCGTCCTGCCGGGGGAGACCCAGTACTTC
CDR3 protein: CASSQEGTSVLPGETQYF

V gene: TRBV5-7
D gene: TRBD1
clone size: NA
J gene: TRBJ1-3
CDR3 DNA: TGTGCCAGCAGGGGGGAGGACAGGGGCTCTGGAAACACCATATATTTT
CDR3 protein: CASRGEDRGSGNTIYF

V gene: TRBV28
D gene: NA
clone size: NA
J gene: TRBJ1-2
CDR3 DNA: TGTGCCAGCATCCGGGAGGGCTGGGATCAAAGAGGTTATGGCTACACCTTC
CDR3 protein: CASIREGWDQRGYGYTF

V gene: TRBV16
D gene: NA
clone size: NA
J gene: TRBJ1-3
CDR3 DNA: TGTGCCAGCAGCCAAGACAGCTCCTCTGGAAACACCATATATTTT
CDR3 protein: CASSQDSSSGNTIYF

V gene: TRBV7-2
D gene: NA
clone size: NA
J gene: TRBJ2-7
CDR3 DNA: TGTGCCAGCAGCTTAGCGGCCGGCTCTTACGAGCAGTACTTC
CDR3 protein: CASSLAAGSYEQYF

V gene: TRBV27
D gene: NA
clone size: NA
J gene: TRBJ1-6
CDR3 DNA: TGTGCCAGCAGTTACGGCTTAAGGGATTCACCCCTCCACTTT
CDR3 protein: CASSYGLRDSPLHF

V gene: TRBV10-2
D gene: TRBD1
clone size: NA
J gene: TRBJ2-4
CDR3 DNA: TGCGCCAGCAGTGAGTCCAACACAGGGGCTGGACCAACCCTTGCCAAAAACATTCAGTACTTC
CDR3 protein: CASSESNTGAGPTLAKNIQYF

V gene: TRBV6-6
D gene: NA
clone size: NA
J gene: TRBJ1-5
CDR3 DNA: TGTGCCAGCAGTTATGAAGTTAATCAGCCCCAGCATTTT
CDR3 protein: CASSYEVNQPQHF

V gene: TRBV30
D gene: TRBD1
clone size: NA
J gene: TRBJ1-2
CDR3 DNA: TGTGCCTGGAGTCCCCCGTGGGACAGCTATGGCTACACCTTC
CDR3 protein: CAWSPPWDSYGYTF

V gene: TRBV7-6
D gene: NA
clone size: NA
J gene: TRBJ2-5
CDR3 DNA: TGTGCCAGTGCAAAAGGGAGGCAAGAGACCCAGTACTTC
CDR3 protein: CASAKGRQETQYF

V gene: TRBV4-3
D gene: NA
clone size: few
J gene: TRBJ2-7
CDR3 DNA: TGCGCCAGCAGCCAAGATAGGGACTCCTCCGACGAGCAGTACTTC
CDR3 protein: CASSQDRDSSDEQYF

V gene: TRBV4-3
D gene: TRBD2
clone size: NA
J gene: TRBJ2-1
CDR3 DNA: TGCGCCAGCAGCCAAGATGGCCTAGCGGGAGCGTCCTACAATGAGCAGTTCTTC
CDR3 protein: CASSQDGLAGASYNEQFF

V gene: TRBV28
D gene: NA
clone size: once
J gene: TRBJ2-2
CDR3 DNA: TGTGCCAGCGGATTCCTGTTCGGAGGCACCGGGGAGCTGTTTTTT
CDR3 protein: CASGFLFGGTGELFF

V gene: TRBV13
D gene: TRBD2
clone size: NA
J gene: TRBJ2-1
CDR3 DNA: TGTGCCAGCAGCCATAGCGGGAGGGGGCACAATGAGCAGTTCTTC
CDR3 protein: CASSHSGRGHNEQFF

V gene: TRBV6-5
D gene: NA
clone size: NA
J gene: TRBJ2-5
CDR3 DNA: TGTGCCAGCAGTCCACAGACTCAGGCGGCCCAGTACTTC
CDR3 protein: CASSPQTQAAQYF

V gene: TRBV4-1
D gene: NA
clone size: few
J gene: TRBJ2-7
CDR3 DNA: TGCGCCAGCAGCCAGATTACAGGGCCCAAGTACGGCGAGCAGTACTTC
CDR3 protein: CASSQITGPKYGEQYF

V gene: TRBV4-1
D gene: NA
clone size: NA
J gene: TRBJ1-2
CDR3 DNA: TGCGCCAGCAGCCAAGAATATGATCCCGGCTACACCTTC
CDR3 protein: CASSQEYDPGYTF

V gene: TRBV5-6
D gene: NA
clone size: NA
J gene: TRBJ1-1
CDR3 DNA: TGTGCCAGCAGCTTGGCCGGCGGTTACACTGAAGCTTTCTTT
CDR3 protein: CASSLAGGYTEAFF

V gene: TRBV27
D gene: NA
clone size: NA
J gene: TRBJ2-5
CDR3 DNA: TGTGCCAGCAGTTTCTGGTCCCAAGAGACCCAGTACTTC
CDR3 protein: CASSFWSQETQYF

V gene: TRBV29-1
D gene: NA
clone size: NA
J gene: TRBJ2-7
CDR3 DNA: TGCAGCGTTCCAAACAGGGAGGGAGACTCCTACGAGCAGTACTTC
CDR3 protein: CSVPNREGDSYEQYF

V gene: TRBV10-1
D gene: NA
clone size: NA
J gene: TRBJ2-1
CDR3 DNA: TGCGCCAGCAGTGAGTCGATTCTGAGCTCCTACAATGAGCAGTTCTTC
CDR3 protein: CASSESILSSYNEQFF

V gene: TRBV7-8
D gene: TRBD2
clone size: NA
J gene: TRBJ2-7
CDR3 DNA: TGTGCCAGCAGCTTACCGGGACTAGCGGGAGTTGGCTCCTACGAGCAGTACTTC
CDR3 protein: CASSLPGLAGVGSYEQYF

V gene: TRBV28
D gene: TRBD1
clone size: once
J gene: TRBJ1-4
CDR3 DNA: TGTGCCAGCAGTTCCACAGGGGGCGAGAGGGAAAAACTGTTTTTT
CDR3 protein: CASSSTGGEREKLFF

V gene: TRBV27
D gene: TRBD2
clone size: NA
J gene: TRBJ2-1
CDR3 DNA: TGTGCCAGCAGACTAGCGACCAGTAATGAGCAGTTCTTC
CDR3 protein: CASRLATSNEQFF

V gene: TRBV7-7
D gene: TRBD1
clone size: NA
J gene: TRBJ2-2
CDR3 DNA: TGTGCTAGCAGCTTCAGGACAGGCACCGGGGAGCTGTTTTTT
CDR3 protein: CASSFRTGTGELFF

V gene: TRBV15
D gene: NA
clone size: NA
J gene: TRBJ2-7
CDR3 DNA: TGTGCCACCAGCAGAGGCCGGGACCGAATAACCTACGAGCAGTACTTC
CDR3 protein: CATSRGRDRITYEQYF

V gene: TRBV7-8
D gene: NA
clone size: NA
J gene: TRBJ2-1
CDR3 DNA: TGTGCCAGCAGGGCGGGACGCCACTACAATGAGCAGTTCTTC
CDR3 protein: CASRAGRHYNEQFF

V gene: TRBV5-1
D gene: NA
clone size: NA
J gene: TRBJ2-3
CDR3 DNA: TGCGCCAGCAGCTTGGCGTTCACAGATACGCAGTATTTT
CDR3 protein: CASSLAFTDTQYF

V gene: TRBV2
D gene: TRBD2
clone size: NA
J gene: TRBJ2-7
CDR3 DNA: TGTGCCAGCACGCGGGAGGACTCCTACGAGCAGTACTTC
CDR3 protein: CASTREDSYEQYF

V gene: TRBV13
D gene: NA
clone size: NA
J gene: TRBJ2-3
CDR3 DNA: TGTGCCAGCAGCTTAGGCTCGGGAGATACGCAGTATTTT
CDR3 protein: CASSLGSGDTQYF

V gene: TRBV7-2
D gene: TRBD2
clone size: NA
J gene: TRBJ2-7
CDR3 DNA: TGTGCCAGCAGCCTGGGACTAGCGGGAGCCTACGAGCAGTACTTC
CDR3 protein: CASSLGLAGAYEQYF

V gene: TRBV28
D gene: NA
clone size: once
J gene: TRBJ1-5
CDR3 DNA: TGTGCCAGCAGTTTAGTACCCCTTCTCTTCAATCAGCCCCAGCATTTT
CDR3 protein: CASSLVPLLFNQPQHF

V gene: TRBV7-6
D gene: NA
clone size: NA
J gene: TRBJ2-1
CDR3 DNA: TGTGCCAGCAGCTTGACAGTCACAGAGAATGAGCAGTTCTTC
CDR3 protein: CASSLTVTENEQFF

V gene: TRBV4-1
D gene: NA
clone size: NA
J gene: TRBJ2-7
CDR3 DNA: TGCGCCAGCAGCCTAAAAGACAGATCTAGCCTCTACGAGCAGTACTTC
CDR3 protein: CASSLKDRSSLYEQYF

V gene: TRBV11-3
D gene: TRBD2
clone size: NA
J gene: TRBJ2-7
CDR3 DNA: TGTGCCAGCAGCTTAGAAGCGGGAGCTCCCGAGCAGTACTTC
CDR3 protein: CASSLEAGAPEQYF

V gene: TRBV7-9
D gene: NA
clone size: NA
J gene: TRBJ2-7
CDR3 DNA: TGTGCCAGCAGCTCCCCCTCGGTCGCGGCCTCTAGATACGAGCAGTACTTC
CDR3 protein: CASSSPSVAASRYEQYF

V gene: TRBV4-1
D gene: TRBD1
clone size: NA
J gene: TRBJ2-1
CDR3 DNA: TGCGCCAGCAGTCAGGGGGTCTACAATGAGCAGTTCTTC
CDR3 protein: CASSQGVYNEQFF

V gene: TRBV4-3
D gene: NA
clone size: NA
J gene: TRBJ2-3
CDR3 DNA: TGCGCCAGCAGCCAAGGGGGGCGGGACACAGATACGCAGTATTTT
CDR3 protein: CASSQGGRDTDTQYF

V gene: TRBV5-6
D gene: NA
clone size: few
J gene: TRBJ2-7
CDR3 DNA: TGTGCCAGCAGCTTGGAGGTAGGGGACGAGCAGTACTTC
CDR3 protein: CASSLEVGDEQYF

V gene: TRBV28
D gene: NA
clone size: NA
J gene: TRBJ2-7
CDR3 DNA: TGTGCCAGCAGTTTGCCCCATTATGACGAGCAGTACTTC
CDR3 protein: CASSLPHYDEQYF

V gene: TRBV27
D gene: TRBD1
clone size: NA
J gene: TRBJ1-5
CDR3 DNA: TGTGCCAGCAGTTTAGCAGGGGGCTTAGGCAATCAGCCCCAGCATTTT
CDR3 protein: CASSLAGGLGNQPQHF

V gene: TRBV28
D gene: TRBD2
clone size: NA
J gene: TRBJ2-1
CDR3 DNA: TGTGCCAGCAGTCCTAGCGGGCCCTCCTACAATGAGCAGTTCTTC
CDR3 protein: CASSPSGPSYNEQFF

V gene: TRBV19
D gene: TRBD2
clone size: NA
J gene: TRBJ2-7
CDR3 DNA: TGTGCCAGTAGTACCCTAGCGGAGCCCCACGAGCAGTACTTC
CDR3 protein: CASSTLAEPHEQYF

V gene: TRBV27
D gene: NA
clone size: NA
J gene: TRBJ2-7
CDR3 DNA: TGTGCCAGCAGTTTTCGGGGGCCCAGCTACGAGCAGTACTTC
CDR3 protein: CASSFRGPSYEQYF

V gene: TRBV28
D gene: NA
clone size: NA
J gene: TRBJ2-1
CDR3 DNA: TGTGCCAGCAGTCCGAGGGGACGGAACTACAATGAGCAGTTCTTC
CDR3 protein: CASSPRGRNYNEQFF

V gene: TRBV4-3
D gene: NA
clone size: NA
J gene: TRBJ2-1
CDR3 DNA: TGCGCCAGCAGCCAAGGAGACTCCACCTACAATGAGCAGTTCTTC
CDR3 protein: CASSQGDSTYNEQFF

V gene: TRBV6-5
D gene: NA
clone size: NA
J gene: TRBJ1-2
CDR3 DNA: TGTGCCAGCAGTTACGGAGGGGGAGACTATGGCTACACCTTC
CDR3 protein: CASSYGGGDYGYTF

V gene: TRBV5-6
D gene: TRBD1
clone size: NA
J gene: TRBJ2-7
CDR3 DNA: TGTGCCAGCAGCCCTGGGGGACAGGGGAGGATGCACGAGCAGTACTTC
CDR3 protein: CASSPGGQGRMHEQYF

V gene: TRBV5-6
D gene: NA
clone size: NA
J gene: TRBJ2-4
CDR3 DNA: TGTGCCAGCAGCTTGGGTTACACCCAGGTCATTCAGTACTTC
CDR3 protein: CASSLGYTQVIQYF

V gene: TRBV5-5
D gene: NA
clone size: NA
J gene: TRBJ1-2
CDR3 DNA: TGTGCCAGCAGCTTGGGTAACTATGGCTACACCTTC
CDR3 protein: CASSLGNYGYTF

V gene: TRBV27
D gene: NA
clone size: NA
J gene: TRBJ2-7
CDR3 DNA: TGTGCCAGCAGTTTAGCGGGTTTCTCCTACGAGCAGTACTTC
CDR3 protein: CASSLAGFSYEQYF

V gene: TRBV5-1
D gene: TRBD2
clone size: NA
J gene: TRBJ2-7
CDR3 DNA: TGCGCCAGCAGCGTCGGAGGGACTACCACAATCTACGAGCAGTACTTC
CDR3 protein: CASSVGGTTTIYEQYF